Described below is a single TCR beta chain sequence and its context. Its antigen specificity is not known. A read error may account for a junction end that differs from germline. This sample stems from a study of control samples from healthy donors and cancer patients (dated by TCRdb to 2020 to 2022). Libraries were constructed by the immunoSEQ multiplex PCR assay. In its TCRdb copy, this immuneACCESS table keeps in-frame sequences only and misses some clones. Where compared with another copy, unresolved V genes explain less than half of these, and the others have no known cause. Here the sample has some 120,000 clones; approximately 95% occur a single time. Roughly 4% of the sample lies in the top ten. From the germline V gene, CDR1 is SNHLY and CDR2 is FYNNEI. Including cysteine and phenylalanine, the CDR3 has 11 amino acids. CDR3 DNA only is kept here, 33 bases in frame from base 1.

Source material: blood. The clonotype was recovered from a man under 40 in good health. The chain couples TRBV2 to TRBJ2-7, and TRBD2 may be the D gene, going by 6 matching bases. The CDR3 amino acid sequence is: CASTHGGDSDF. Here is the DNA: TGTGCCAGCACCCACGGTGGGGACTCCGACTTC.